One and the same sample provided the 9 T cell receptor beta chains below, sequenced in a study of graft-versus-host responses after intestinal transplantation. Antigens for these TCRs are unknown. Using immunoSEQ multiplex PCR, the repertoire was profiled, and TCRdb retains in-frame clones only, with some absent. The sample consists of about 110,000 clones, about 94% of them appearing once. The material sequenced was unstimulated CD8+ T cells sorted from spleen or lymph node cells, taken before intestinal transplant. The receptors derive from a human donor who received an intestinal transplant.

The gene calls are TRBV15 and TRBJ1-4; D is perhaps TRBD1 (5 bases). V lost 3 bases to trimming and J lost 7 bases, with 15 bases between them. Germline CDR1 is LNHNV and CDR2 is YYDKDF (reference sequence). The CDR3 sequence is 15 residues long. CDR3 DNA sequence: TGTGCCACCAGCAGCAATTGGGGTGGGGGTGAAAAACTGTTTTTT. It encodes CATSSNWGGGEKLFF.

The rearrangement links TRBV7-3 to TRBJ2-7, with D perhaps matching TRBD2 (5 bases). The V end lost 3 bases, the J end lost 5 bases, and 8 bases lay between the germline ends. In germline, CDR1 is SGHTA, CDR2 FQGTGA. This CDR3 is 12 amino acids long. The CDR3 sequence is CASSFAGDEQYF. In DNA, the CDR3 is TGTGCCAGCAGCTTTGCGGGTGACGAGCAGTACTTC.

The rearrangement uses TRBV13 and TRBJ1-1; possibly TRBD1 for D (5 bases). V was cut by 1 base and J by 8 bases, with 11 bases left in between. CDR1 is PRHDT and CDR2 is FYEKMQ in the germline V gene (reference sequence). This CDR3 contains 13 residues. CDR3 residues: CASSLAPGREAFF. DNA of the CDR3: TGTGCCAGCAGCTTAGCCCCAGGGAGGGAAGCTTTCTTT.

This clone was recorded once. The rearrangement links TRBV5-4 to TRBJ2-3; 14 bases match TRBD2. J was trimmed by 12 bases and V by 0 bases; bases with no gene match: 9. CDR1 is SGHNT and CDR2 is YYREEE in the germline V gene (reference sequence). This CDR3 is built from 16 residues. CDR3 sequence: CASSLAGLAGVLGQYF. In nucleotides, the CDR3 is TGTGCCAGCAGCTTGGCGGGACTAGCGGGGGTACTTGGCCAGTATTTT.

This clone was recorded a few times. This sequence joins TRBV9 and TRBJ2-7, with 10 bases lining up with TRBD1. Trimming cost V 4 bases and J 0 bases; bases outside gene matches: 4. Germline values: CDR1 SGDLS, CDR2 YYNGEE. The CDR3 spans 15 residues. The CDR3 DNA sequence: TGTGCCAGCAGCCCCGGGACAGGGGTCTCCTACGAGCAGTACTTC. It is translated as CASSPGTGVSYEQYF.

This clone was found once. V and J are TRBV9 and TRBJ1-1; D is perhaps TRBD1 (5 bases). Germline-derived CDR1 and CDR2 are SGDLS and YYNGEE. V lost 1 base to trimming and J lost 6 bases, with 10 bases between them. The CDR3 has 13 residues. The CDR3, as DNA: TGTGCCAGCAGCGTAATTAGGGGCGCTGAAGCTTTCTTT. This gives the protein CASSVIRGAEAFF.

The rearrangement links TRBV13 to TRBJ2-5; 9 nucleotides match TRBD1. Losses at the gene ends were 0 bases for V and 4 bases for J; bases not matched to a gene: 9. CDR1 is PRHDT, CDR2 FYEKMQ, per germline (reference sequence). The length of the CDR3 is 17 residues. CDR3 in amino acids: CASSLGPGQGQGETQYF. The CDR3 nucleotides are TGTGCCAGCAGCTTAGGCCCGGGACAGGGTCAGGGAGAGACCCAGTACTTC.

The chain is built from TRBV30 and TRBJ2-1, with D possibly TRBD2 on 6 matching bases. Germline assignment: CDR1 GTSNPN and CDR2 SVGIG (reference sequence). The ends were cut back, 3 bases at V and 8 bases at J, with 20 bases in the middle. The CDR3 extends over 15 amino acids. CDR3 nucleotide sequence: TGTGCCTGGAGCCGCGGACTAAGCGGATGGGATGAGCAGTTCTTC. Encoded protein: CAWSRGLSGWDEQFF.

CDR3 sequence reads: CASSRGSSGTGETQYF. The CDR3 DNA follows: TGTGCCAGCAGCCGGGGGTCTAGCGGGACGGGAGAGACCCAGTACTTC. The chain combines TRBV7-9 with TRBJ2-5, with 9 positions matching TRBD2. The CDR3 length is 16 residues. Unmatched junction bases numbered 11, after V lost 5 bases and J lost 4 bases. Germline lookup yields CDR1 SEHNR and CDR2 FQNEAQ (reference sequence).